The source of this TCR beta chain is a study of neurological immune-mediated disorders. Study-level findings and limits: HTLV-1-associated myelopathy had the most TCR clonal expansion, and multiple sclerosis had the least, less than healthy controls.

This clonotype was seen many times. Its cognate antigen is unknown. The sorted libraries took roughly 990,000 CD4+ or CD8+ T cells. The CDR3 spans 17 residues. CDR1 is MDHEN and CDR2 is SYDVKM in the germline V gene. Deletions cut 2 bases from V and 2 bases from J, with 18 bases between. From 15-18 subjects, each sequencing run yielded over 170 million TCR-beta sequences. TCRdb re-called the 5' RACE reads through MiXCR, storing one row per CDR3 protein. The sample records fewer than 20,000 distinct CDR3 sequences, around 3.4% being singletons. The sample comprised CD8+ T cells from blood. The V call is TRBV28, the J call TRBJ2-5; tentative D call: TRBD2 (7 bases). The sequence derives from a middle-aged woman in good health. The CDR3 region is CASSLRAGALGQETQYF. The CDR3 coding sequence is TGTGCCAGCAGTTTACGCGCGGGGGCATTGGGACAAGAGACCCAGTACTTC.